This is a list of T cell receptor beta chains from one sample in a study of T cell repertoires in cytomegalovirus infection. No cognate antigen is known for these TCRs. A single record per CDR3 protein comes from TCRdb applying MiXCR to the reads. The sample holds roughly 310,000 distinct CDR3 sequences, about 29% seen once. Here the sequenced sample was cultured PBMCs, taken from culture after CMV antigen stimulation. These receptors all stem from a human donor in good health (CMV status not recorded). Some clones in this sample may be carry-over from other donors' samples. The CDR3 runs from the conserved cysteine through the conserved F or W. A D gene is named only where the DNA matches it firmly. Clone size is not always given. Where it is, it says once, few, many or a class for expanded clones.

J gene: TRBJ1-5
D gene: .
clone size: many
V gene: TRBV7-6
CDR3 protein: CASSLGRGEGEPQHF
CDR3 DNA: TGTGCCAGCAGCTTAGGGCGCGGCGAGGGGGAGCCCCAGCATTTT

J gene: TRBJ1-4
D gene: TRBD1
clone size: few
V gene: TRBV28
CDR3 protein: CASSPLPGQQNEKLFF
CDR3 DNA: TGTGCCAGCAGCCCGCTACCGGGACAGCAAAATGAAAAACTGTTTTTT

J gene: TRBJ2-5
D gene: TRBD1
clone size: .
V gene: TRBV10-3
CDR3 protein: CAISESGTEGTQYF
CDR3 DNA: TGTGCCATCAGTGAGTCTGGGACAGAGGGGACCCAGTACTTC

J gene: TRBJ2-1
D gene: TRBD2
clone size: .
V gene: TRBV5-1
CDR3 protein: CASSWDSGLRGDEQFF
CDR3 DNA: TGCGCCAGCAGTTGGGATAGCGGGTTGCGAGGGGATGAGCAGTTCTTC

J gene: TRBJ2-3
D gene: .
clone size: .
V gene: TRBV19
CDR3 protein: CASSLDVGGNTQYF
CDR3 DNA: TGTGCCAGTAGTCTTGACGTAGGAGGAAATACGCAGTATTTT

J gene: TRBJ2-1
D gene: .
clone size: many
V gene: TRBV9
CDR3 protein: CASSVEGSAGQFF
CDR3 DNA: TGTGCCAGCAGCGTAGAGGGCTCTGCGGGGCAGTTCTTC

J gene: TRBJ1-6
D gene: .
clone size: many
V gene: TRBV7-2
CDR3 protein: CASSLVVGSNSPLHF
CDR3 DNA: TGTGCCAGCAGCTTAGTTGTCGGCAGCAATTCACCCCTCCACTTT

J gene: TRBJ2-7
D gene: TRBD2
clone size: .
V gene: TRBV7-9
CDR3 protein: CASSPSAGEGGDEQYF
CDR3 DNA: TGTGCCAGCAGCCCCTCCGCGGGGGAGGGAGGCGACGAGCAGTACTTC

J gene: TRBJ2-4
D gene: TRBD2
clone size: .
V gene: TRBV10-2
CDR3 protein: CASSATGTSGVGNIQYF
CDR3 DNA: TGCGCCAGCAGCGCAACCGGGACTAGCGGGGTTGGAAACATTCAGTACTTC

J gene: TRBJ2-1
D gene: .
clone size: .
V gene: TRBV5-1
CDR3 protein: CASSLRGNSYNEQFF
CDR3 DNA: TGCGCCAGCAGCTTACGGGGGAACTCCTACAATGAGCAGTTCTTC

J gene: TRBJ2-2
D gene: TRBD2
clone size: .
V gene: TRBV7-2
CDR3 protein: CASSRSGVTGELFF
CDR3 DNA: TGTGCCAGCAGTCGTAGCGGGGTGACCGGGGAGCTGTTTTTT

J gene: TRBJ2-3
D gene: .
clone size: .
V gene: TRBV28
CDR3 protein: CASSPLGRPYTDTQYF
CDR3 DNA: TGTGCCAGCAGTCCTCTCGGGCGTCCCTACACAGATACGCAGTATTTT

J gene: TRBJ2-5
D gene: .
clone size: .
V gene: TRBV7-8
CDR3 protein: CASSSPRRGEAETQYF
CDR3 DNA: TGTGCCAGCAGCTCTCCCCGCAGGGGGGAAGCGGAGACCCAGTACTTC

J gene: TRBJ2-2
D gene: .
clone size: few
V gene: TRBV12-3/TRBV12-4
CDR3 protein: CASSPAGELFF
CDR3 DNA: TGTGCCAGCAGTCCTGCCGGGGAGCTGTTTTTT

J gene: TRBJ1-2
D gene: .
clone size: .
V gene: TRBV29-1
CDR3 protein: CSLARVDGYTF
CDR3 DNA: TGCAGCCTCGCCAGGGTGGATGGCTATACCTTC

J gene: TRBJ2-7
D gene: TRBD1
clone size: .
V gene: TRBV19
CDR3 protein: CASSKSRGPYEQYF
CDR3 DNA: TGTGCCAGTAGTAAGAGTAGGGGGCCGTACGAGCAGTACTTC

J gene: TRBJ1-2
D gene: TRBD1
clone size: few
V gene: TRBV7-2
CDR3 protein: CASTLTGGDGYTF
CDR3 DNA: TGTGCCAGCACCTTGACAGGGGGCGACGGCTACACCTTC